A single sample is the source of the 8 T cell receptor beta chains below, sequenced in a study of a mutant IDH1 vaccine in newly diagnosed glioma. Time point specified: baseline, week 1 (first vaccination visit). The sample's treatment: pre-vaccination baseline after standard-of-care therapy. Here immunoSEQ multiplex PCR was the method, and the copy in TCRdb shows in-frame clones only, minus some. Altogether around 37,000 clones are present, roughly 92% being singletons, with the ten largest covering 18%. The sequencing used PBMCs, collected from a glioma patient treated with radiotherapy, temozolomide or both. These receptors all come from a man aged 18-30 years with glioma.

This sequence joins TRBV29-1 and TRBJ1-1, with TRBD1 as a possible D gene (6 bases). The V end lost 6 bases, the J end lost 7 bases, and 6 bases lay between the germline ends. CDR3 length equals 9 residues. Germline V gene data show CDR1 as SQVTM and CDR2 as ANQGSEA. The CDR3, as DNA: TGCAGCGTGACAGGTGAAGCTTTCTTT. The encoded protein is CSVTGEAFF.

CDR3 sequence reads: CASSQDLFATNEKLFF. CDR3 DNA sequence: TGCGCCAGCAGCCAAGACCTTTTTGCAACTAATGAAAAACTGTTTTTT. This chain joins TRBV4-3 and TRBJ1-4; no clear D gene. Germline V gene sequence: CDR1 LGHNA, CDR2 YSLEER. This CDR3 region has 16 residues. The V end lost 0 bases, the J end lost 0 bases, and 8 bases lay between the germline ends.

The chain is built from TRBV5-1 and TRBJ2-1, with a tentative D call TRBD1 (5 bases). The CDR3 has 14 residues. The ends were cut back, 0 bases at V and 7 bases at J, with 11 bases in the middle. CDR1 and CDR2 from the germline V gene are SGHRS and YFSETQ. CDR3 coding DNA: TGCGCCAGCAGCTTGGCACAGGTAGGGAATGAGCAGTTCTTC. Protein: CASSLAQVGNEQFF.

The J gene is TRBJ1-2, the V gene TRBV5-1; 7 bases align to TRBD1. The germline V gene has CDR1 SGHRS and CDR2 YFSETQ. Losses at the gene ends were 4 bases for V and 1 base for J; bases not matched to a gene: 16. There are 18 residues in the CDR3. The CDR3 region has the DNA TGCGCCAGCAGCCAGGGACACAGGGGTACTGCGATTAACTATGGCTACACCTTC. This sequence encodes CASSQGHRGTAINYGYTF.

This chain links TRBV7-2 with TRBJ1-2, with 7 bases fitting TRBD1. V was pared by 2 bases and J by 4 bases, with 10 bases of the junction left unmatched. The CDR3 loop spans 16 amino acids. Germline CDR1 SGHTA, CDR2 FQGNSA. The CDR3 DNA sequence: TGTGCCAGCAGCTTAAGGGACAGCATCTGGCGCTATGGCTACACCTTC. Translating gives CASSLRDSIWRYGYTF.

V and J are TRBV28 and TRBJ1-2, with D unclear. Germline CDR1 and CDR2: MDHEN and SYDVKM. Trimming took off 2 bases at V and 8 bases at J, with 6 bases between the two ends. CDR3 size: 11 residues. The CDR3 loop is CASSLRSGYTF. In DNA, the CDR3 is TGTGCCAGCAGTTTACGGAGCGGCTACACCTTC.

The chain links TRBV25-1 to TRBJ2-7; D remains unclear. The CDR3 sequence is 12 residues long. V lost 4 bases to trimming and J lost 6 bases, with 10 bases between them. Germline-derived CDR1 and CDR2 are MGHDK and SYGVNS. CDR3 bases: TGTGCCAGCAGTGCGGTTGCAGGCGAGCAGTACTTC. This gives the protein CASSAVAGEQYF.

The CDR3 nucleotides read TGTGCCACCAGCAGAGAATTAGCCCGGGGCGGGGATGGCTACACCTTC. Encoded protein: CATSRELARGGDGYTF. The chain recombines TRBV15 with TRBJ1-2, with D perhaps TRBD1 (5 bases). CDR3 length equals 16 residues. Germline V gene sequence: CDR1 LNHNV, CDR2 YYDKDF (reference sequence). Deletions cut 0 bases from V and 6 bases from J, with 17 bases between. The full variable domain, completed using reference TRBV15 and TRBJ1-2, is DAMVIQNPRYQVTQFGKPVTLSCSQTLNHNVMYWYQQKSSQAPKLLFHYYDKDFNNEADTPDNFQSRRPNTSFCFLDIRSPGLGDTAMYLCATSRELARGGDGYTFGSGTRLTVV.